The entry below describes one T cell receptor beta chain. Its antigen remains unknown. These data belong to a study of T cell responses to AZD1222 COVID-19 vaccine. Broader study findings: Epitopes outside B.1.351 and B.1.1.7 mutated regions reportedly drew nearly half of spike TCRs. Distributed over spike, vaccine-associated CD4 TCRs predominated at 160-218 and 743-854. No day 14 peak samples; only post-peak repertoires were characterized.

The germline V gene encodes CDR1 SGDLS and CDR2 YYNGEE. V lost 3 bases, J lost 6 bases, and 14 bases stayed unmatched. This CDR3 comprises 16 residues. The method was immunoSEQ multiplex PCR; TCRdb's version includes in-frame clones alone and lacks a portion of them. The data show 75,000 to 85,000 clones, 90% seen once. The chain carries TRBV9 and TRBJ1-2; the match to TRBD1 covers 7 bases. The receptor was isolated from an adult in good health. The source material was peripheral blood, sampled on day 0 of AZD1222 vaccination. In nucleotides, the CDR3 is TGTGCCAGCAGCGAAGTGGGCAGGCCAACAGGGGATGGCTACACCTTC. It codes for CASSEVGRPTGDGYTF.